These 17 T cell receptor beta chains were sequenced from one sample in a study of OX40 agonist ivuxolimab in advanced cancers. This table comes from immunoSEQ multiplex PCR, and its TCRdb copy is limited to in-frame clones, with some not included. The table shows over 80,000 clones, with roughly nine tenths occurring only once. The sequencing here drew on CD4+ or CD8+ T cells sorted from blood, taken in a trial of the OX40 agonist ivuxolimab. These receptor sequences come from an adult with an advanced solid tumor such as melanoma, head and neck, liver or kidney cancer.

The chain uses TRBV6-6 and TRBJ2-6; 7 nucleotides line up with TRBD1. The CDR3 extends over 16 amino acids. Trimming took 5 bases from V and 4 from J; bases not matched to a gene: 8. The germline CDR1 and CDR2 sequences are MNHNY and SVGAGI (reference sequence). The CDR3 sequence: CASSPDRAGGANVLTF. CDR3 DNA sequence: TGTGCCAGCAGTCCCGACAGGGCAGGGGGGGCCAACGTCCTGACTTTC.

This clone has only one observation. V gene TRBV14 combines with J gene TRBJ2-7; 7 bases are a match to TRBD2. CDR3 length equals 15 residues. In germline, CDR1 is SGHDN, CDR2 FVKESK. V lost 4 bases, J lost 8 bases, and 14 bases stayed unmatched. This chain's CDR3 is CASSLIAGRGRKQYF. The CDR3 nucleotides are TGTGCCAGCAGCCTCATAGCGGGTCGGGGTAGGAAGCAGTACTTC.

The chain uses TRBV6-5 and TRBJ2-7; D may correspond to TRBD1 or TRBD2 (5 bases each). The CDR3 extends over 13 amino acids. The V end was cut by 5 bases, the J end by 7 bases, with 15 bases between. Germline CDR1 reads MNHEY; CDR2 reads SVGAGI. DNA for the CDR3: TGTGCCAGCAGTCTAGGGACGGCGCAAGAGCAGTACTTC. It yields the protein CASSLGTAQEQYF.

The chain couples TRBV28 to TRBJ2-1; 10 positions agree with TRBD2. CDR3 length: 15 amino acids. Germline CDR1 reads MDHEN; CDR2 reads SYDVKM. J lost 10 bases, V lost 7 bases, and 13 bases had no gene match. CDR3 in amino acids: CASTLTEGSGREQFF. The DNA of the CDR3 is TGTGCCAGCACCCTCACGGAGGGTAGCGGGAGGGAGCAGTTCTTC. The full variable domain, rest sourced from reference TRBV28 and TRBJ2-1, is DVKVTQSSRYLVKRTGEKVFLECVQDMDHENMFWYRQDPGLGLRLIYFSYDVKMKEKGDIPEGYSVSREKKERFSLILESASTNQTSMYLCASTLTEGSGREQFFGPGTRLTVL.

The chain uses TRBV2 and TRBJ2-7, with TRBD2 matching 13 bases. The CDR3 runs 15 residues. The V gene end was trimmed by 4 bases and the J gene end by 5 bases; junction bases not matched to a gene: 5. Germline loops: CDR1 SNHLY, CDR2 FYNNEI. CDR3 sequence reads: CASSGGTSGTHEQYF. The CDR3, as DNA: TGTGCCAGCAGTGGAGGGACTAGCGGGACCCACGAGCAGTACTTC.

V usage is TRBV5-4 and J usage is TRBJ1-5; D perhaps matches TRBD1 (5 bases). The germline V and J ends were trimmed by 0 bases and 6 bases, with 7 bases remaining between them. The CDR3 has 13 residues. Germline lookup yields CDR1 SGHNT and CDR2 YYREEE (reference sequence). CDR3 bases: TGTGCCAGCAGCTTGGGCAGGGCTCAGCCCCAGCATTTT. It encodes CASSLGRAQPQHF.

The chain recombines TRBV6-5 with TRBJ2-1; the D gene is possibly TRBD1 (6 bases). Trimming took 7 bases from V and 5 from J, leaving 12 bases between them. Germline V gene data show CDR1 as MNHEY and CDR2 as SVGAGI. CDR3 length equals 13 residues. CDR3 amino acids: CASIPTGNNEQFF. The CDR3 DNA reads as TGTGCCAGCATCCCGACAGGTAACAATGAGCAGTTCTTC.

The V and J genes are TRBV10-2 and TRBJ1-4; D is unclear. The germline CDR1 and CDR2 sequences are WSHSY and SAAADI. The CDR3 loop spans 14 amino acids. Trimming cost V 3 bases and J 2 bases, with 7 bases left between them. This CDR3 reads CASSDRNTNEKLFF. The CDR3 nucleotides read TGCGCCAGCAGTGATAGGAACACTAATGAAAAACTGTTTTTT.

The chain's CDR3 is CAISLRGDTEAFF. In DNA form, the CDR3 reads TGTGCCATCAGTTTAAGAGGGGACACTGAAGCTTTCTTT. V usage is TRBV10-3 and J usage is TRBJ1-1; tentative D call: TRBD1 (5 bases). The V end lost 5 bases, the J end lost 3 bases, and 10 bases lay between the germline ends. Germline V gene sequence: CDR1 ENHRY, CDR2 SYGVKD. CDR3 size: 13 residues.

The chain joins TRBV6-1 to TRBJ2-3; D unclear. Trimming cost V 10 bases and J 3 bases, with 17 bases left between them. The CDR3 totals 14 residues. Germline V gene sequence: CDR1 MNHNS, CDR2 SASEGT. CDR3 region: CANRYGPLTDTQYF. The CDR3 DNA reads TGTGCCAACCGATATGGTCCACTTACAGATACGCAGTATTTT.

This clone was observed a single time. The CDR3 spells CASSPILLETQYF. DNA of the CDR3: TGTGCCAGCTCACCGATTCTGCTTGAGACCCAGTACTTC. The rearrangement uses TRBV18 and TRBJ2-5; D unclear. The germline gives CDR1 KGHSH, CDR2 LQKENI. This CDR3 contains 13 residues. Trimming removed 3 bases at V and 5 bases at J, with 10 bases between.

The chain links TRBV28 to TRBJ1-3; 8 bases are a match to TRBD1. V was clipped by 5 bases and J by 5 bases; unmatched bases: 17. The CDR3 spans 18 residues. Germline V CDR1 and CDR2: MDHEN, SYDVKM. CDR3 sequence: CASSPSGRTTGGRNTIYF. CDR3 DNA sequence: TGTGCCAGCAGTCCTAGTGGCCGGACCACAGGGGGAAGAAACACCATATATTTT. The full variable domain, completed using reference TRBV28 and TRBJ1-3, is DVKVTQSSRYLVKRTGEKVFLECVQDMDHENMFWYRQDPGLGLRLIYFSYDVKMKEKGDIPEGYSVSREKKERFSLILESASTNQTSMYLCASSPSGRTTGGRNTIYFGEGSWLTVV.

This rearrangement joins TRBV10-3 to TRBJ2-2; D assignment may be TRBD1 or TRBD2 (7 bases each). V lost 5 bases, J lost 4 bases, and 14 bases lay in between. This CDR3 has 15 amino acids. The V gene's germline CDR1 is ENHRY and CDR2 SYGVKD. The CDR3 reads CAISKQGGLTGELFF. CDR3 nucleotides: TGTGCCATCAGTAAGCAGGGGGGGCTCACCGGGGAGCTGTTTTTT.

The CDR3 nucleotides are TGTGCCAGCAGTTTGGGGGGGTTTGGCTACACCTTC. This gives the protein CASSLGGFGYTF. The rearrangement joins TRBV28 to TRBJ1-2, with D maybe TRBD1 (5 bases). This CDR3 is 12 amino acids long. Trimming took off 3 bases at V and 7 bases at J, with 9 bases between the two ends. Germline V gene lookup returns CDR1 MDHEN and CDR2 SYDVKM.

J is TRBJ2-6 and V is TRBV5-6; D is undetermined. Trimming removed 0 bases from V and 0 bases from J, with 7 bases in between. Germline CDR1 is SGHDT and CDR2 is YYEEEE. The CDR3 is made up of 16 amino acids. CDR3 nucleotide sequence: TGTGCCAGCAGCTTGGGAGTCAGCTCTGGGGCCAACGTCCTGACTTTC. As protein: CASSLGVSSGANVLTF.

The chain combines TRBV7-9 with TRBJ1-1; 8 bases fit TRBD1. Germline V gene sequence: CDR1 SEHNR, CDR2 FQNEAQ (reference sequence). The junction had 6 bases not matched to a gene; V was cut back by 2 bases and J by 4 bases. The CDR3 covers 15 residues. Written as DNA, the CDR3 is TGTGCCAGCAGCTTATTGGCAGGGGGCACCACTGAAGCTTTCTTT. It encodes CASSLLAGGTTEAFF.

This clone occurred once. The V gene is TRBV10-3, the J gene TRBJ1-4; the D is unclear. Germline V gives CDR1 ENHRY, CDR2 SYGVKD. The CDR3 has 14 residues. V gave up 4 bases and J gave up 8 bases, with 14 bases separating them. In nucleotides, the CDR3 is TGTGCCATCAGTGCGGGTGGGCCTGGGGAAAAACTGTTTTTT. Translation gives CAISAGGPGEKLFF.